Below are 14 T cell receptor beta chains sequenced from a single sample in a study of regulatory T cells in long-lasting Graves disease. The time point here: newly diagnosed GD, antithyroid drugs for less than 3 months. Generation of the TCR library employed RNA extracted from PBMCs. Arm-PCR of CDR3 regions with iRepertoire HTBI primers generated TCR beta libraries. TCRdb reprocessed the multiplex PCR reads via MiXCR and lists one record per CDR3 protein. Of some 460,000 distinct CDR3 sequences listed, 15% to 20% are singletons. These same records also appear under a second study, on T cells in Graves' hyperthyroidism and ophthalmopathy.

Specimen: peripheral blood mononuclear cells (PBMCs), collected at new diagnosis, from a patient treated with antithyroid drugs. These receptors were collected from a man in his forties or fifties with Graves disease.

This chain connects TRBV7-6 to TRBJ2-7; 12 bases align to TRBD1. J was trimmed by 6 bases and V by 5 bases; bases with no gene match: 5. The germline V gene has CDR1 SGHVS and CDR2 FNYEAQ. The CDR3 loop spans 14 amino acids. In DNA form, the CDR3 reads TGTGCCAGCAGCGTCGGGACAGGGGGCCGCGAGCAGTACTTC. It translates to CASSVGTGGREQYF.

This clonotype was seen a few times. The chain couples TRBV30 to TRBJ2-1; 8 nucleotides match TRBD1. The germline CDR1 and CDR2 sequences are GTSNPN and SVGIG (reference sequence). The ends lost 1 base at V and 3 bases at J; junction bases unmatched: 2. The CDR3 contains 14 residues. The CDR3 DNA reads TGTGCCTGGAGTGGGACAGGGTTCTACAATGAGCAGTTCTTC. It codes for CAWSGTGFYNEQFF.

This clonotype was recorded many times. The rearrangement joins TRBV3-1 to TRBJ2-5; 7 nucleotides agree with TRBD2. This CDR3 has 15 residues. The junction had 8 bases not matched to a gene; V was cut back by 5 bases and J by 2 bases. Germline V gives CDR1 LGHDT, CDR2 YNNKEL (reference sequence). This CDR3 reads CASSSKGSGQETQYF. The CDR3 nucleotides are TGTGCCAGCAGCAGTAAGGGTAGCGGGCAAGAGACCCAGTACTTC.

This clonotype showed up just a few times. The gene calls are TRBV3-1 and TRBJ2-5, with TRBD2 as a possible D gene (6 bases). From germline, CDR1 is LGHDT and CDR2 YNNKEL (reference sequence). The CDR3 loop spans 13 amino acids. V shed 1 base and J shed 4 bases, with 7 bases lying between them. In DNA form, the CDR3 reads TGTGCCAGCAGCCAAGGGGGGGTAGAGACCCAGTACTTC. As protein: CASSQGGVETQYF.

This clonotype has a handful of counts. The V gene is TRBV6-1, the J gene TRBJ1-1, with unresolved D. V lost 4 bases, J lost 8 bases, and 14 bases lay in between. The CDR3 contains 13 residues. The germline V gene has CDR1 MNHNS and CDR2 SASEGT. CDR3 loop: CASSASGVGEAFF. DNA of the CDR3: TGTGCCAGCAGTGCAAGCGGGGTAGGGGAAGCTTTCTTT.

This clonotype was detected many times. CDR3 DNA sequence: TGTGCCAGCAGCTGGACAGGGTTTTCATCCTCACCCCTCCACTTT. Translation: CASSWTGFSSSPLHF. V and J are TRBV11-2 and TRBJ1-6, with 8 bases aligning to TRBD1. The V segment lost 4 bases and the J segment 10 bases; nucleotides outside the gene matches: 9. Per the germline V gene, CDR1 is SGHAT and CDR2 is FQNNGV. The CDR3 totals 15 residues.

V and J are TRBV5-1 and TRBJ2-6; maybe TRBD1 (5 bases). The germline V and J ends were trimmed by 4 bases and 0 bases, with 17 bases remaining between them. Looked up from germline, CDR1 is SGHRS and CDR2 is YFSETQ. The CDR3 sequence is 18 residues long. The CDR3 bases are TGCGCCAGCAGCCGTAGGCCCCCAGGGAACTCTGGGGCCAACGTCCTGACTTTC. This codes for CASSRRPPGNSGANVLTF.

The table lists this clonotype with many counts. J is TRBJ2-3 and V is TRBV3-1; TRBD2 agrees at 8 bases. The trim removed 2 bases at V and 3 bases at J, leaving 7 bases unmatched. The CDR3 length is 16 residues. Germline V gene lookup returns CDR1 LGHDT and CDR2 YNNKEL (reference sequence). The CDR3 DNA sequence: TGTGCCAGCAGCCAAATGAGCGGGAGCGGGACAGATACGCAGTATTTT. Its translation: CASSQMSGSGTDTQYF.

The table lists this clonotype with a few counts. The J gene is TRBJ1-1, the V gene TRBV29-1; 10 bases line up with TRBD1. The CDR3 runs to 14 residues. The germline V gene has CDR1 SQVTM and CDR2 ANQGSEA. V was clipped by 5 bases and J by 5 bases; unmatched bases: 8. The CDR3 here is CSVIRQGARTEAFF. The DNA of the CDR3 is TGCAGCGTTATCCGACAGGGGGCTAGGACTGAAGCTTTCTTT.

Ten or more counts support this clonotype. The V and J genes are TRBV27 and TRBJ2-2; D call uncertain. The CDR3 has 14 residues. Germline V gene lookup returns CDR1 MNHEY and CDR2 SMNVEV (reference sequence). V was shortened by 7 bases and J by 5 bases, with 14 bases between the two germline ends. The CDR3 sequence is CASTLRWSTGELFF. CDR3 DNA: TGTGCCAGCACCCTACGGTGGTCTACCGGGGAGCTGTTTTTT.

This clonotype was observed at least ten times. The chain is built from TRBV7-3 and TRBJ2-7, with D unclear. The germline V gene has CDR1 SGHTA and CDR2 FQGTGA. The CDR3 consists of 14 residues. V was trimmed by 2 bases and J by 6 bases, leaving 14 bases between them. The CDR3 loop reads CASSLDAKTSEQYF. Written as DNA, the CDR3 is TGTGCCAGCAGCTTAGATGCGAAAACCTCCGAGCAGTACTTC.

A few counts support this clonotype. V gene TRBV29-1 combines with J gene TRBJ1-2; 9 positions agree with TRBD1. Germline V gene data show CDR1 as SQVTM and CDR2 as ANQGSEA. The V gene end was trimmed by 3 bases and the J gene end by 8 bases; junction bases not matched to a gene: 7. The CDR3 has 13 residues. Written as DNA, the CDR3 is TGCAGCGTTGAGAAGGACAGGGGAGGCGGCTACACCTTC. Translation: CSVEKDRGGGYTF. Supplemented by reference TRBV29-1 and TRBJ1-2, the full variable domain reads SAVISQKPSRDICQRGTSLTIQCQVDSQVTMMFWYRQQPGQSLTLIATANQGSEATYESGFVIDKFPISRPNLTFSTLTVSNMSPEDSSIYLCSVEKDRGGGYTFGSGTRLTVV.

The rearrangement links TRBV5-4 to TRBJ2-5, with TRBD1 matching 7 bases. V shed 2 bases, J shed 0 bases, and the junction held 13 bases outside the gene matches. The CDR3 extends over 18 amino acids. Germline-derived CDR1 and CDR2 are SGHNT and YYREEE (reference sequence). The CDR3: CASSFYFEQGLYQETQYF. Here the CDR3 DNA reads TGTGCCAGCAGCTTTTACTTCGAACAGGGGCTGTACCAAGAGACCCAGTACTTC.

The rearrangement uses TRBV5-4 and TRBJ2-3, with D possibly TRBD1 on 6 matching bases. CDR3 length: 14 amino acids. Trimming shortened V by 2 bases and J by 5 bases, and 12 bases separated the two germline ends. CDR1 and CDR2 from the germline V gene are SGHNT and YYREEE (reference sequence). The CDR3 sequence is CASSLQGPGDTQYF. CDR3 sequence (DNA): TGTGCCAGCAGCTTACAGGGTCCCGGAGATACGCAGTATTTT.